Described below is a single T cell receptor (beta chain) sequence and its context. The protocol was immunoSEQ multiplex PCR, while the TCRdb copy is restricted to in-frame clones and leaves out a portion. The repertoire holds hundreds of thousands of clones, with roughly 70% as singletons. CDR3 size: 15 residues. The germline V gene encodes CDR1 SGHNT and CDR2 YYREEE (reference sequence). Trimming took 2 bases from V and 5 from J, leaving 13 bases between them. The sample comes from a study of shared clonotypes between healthy human individuals. The rearrangement joins TRBV5-4 to TRBJ2-2; unclear D gene. The sequencing input was memory CD4+ T cells sorted from blood. The subset is: CD45RA-negative fraction. This clonotype originated in a woman between 25 and 40 years old in good health. The CDR3 DNA reads as TGTGCCAGCAGCTTAGACACCGCAGTGACCGGGGAGCTGTTTTTT. Protein sequence: CASSLDTAVTGELFF. Variable domain in full (rest from reference TRBV5-4 and TRBJ2-2): ETGVTQSPTHLIKTRGQQVTLRCSSQSGHNTVSWYQQALGQGPQFIFQYYREEENGRGNFPPRFSGLQFPNYSSELNVNALELDDSALYLCASSLDTAVTGELFFGEGSRLTVL.